This TCR beta chain was captured by sequencing in a study of PD-L1 blockade in urothelial cancer. Study-level background: Each blood sample yielded a median of 141,255 T cells. Findings of the study overall: Durable-benefit patients showed greater tumor-associated blood clone expansion at 3 weeks.

Comments on this clone: Antigen specificity is unknown.

The CDR3 loop spans 14 amino acids. The V end lost 6 bases, the J end lost 4 bases, and 13 bases lay between the germline ends. The germline CDR1 and CDR2 sequences are MDHEN and SYDVKM. The time point was: pretreatment peripheral blood. The patients' disease, urothelial carcinoma, was locally advanced or metastatic. Sampling of each patient yielded between 1 and 8 specimens, collected pretreatment and on-treatment. Sequencing used immunoSEQ multiplex PCR; TCRdb keeps in-frame clones, though not all of them. The data show 95,000 to 100,000 clones, roughly 84% seen once. The chain has TRBV28 and TRBJ1-5; tentative D call: TRBD1 (6 bases). This TCR was sampled from a man aged 55 to 70 with urothelial cancer. Material: PBMCs, obtained around atezolizumab (anti-PD-L1) treatment. CDR3 amino acids: CASRPGQPNQPQHF. CDR3 nucleotide sequence: TGTGCCAGCAGACCTGGACAGCCTAATCAGCCCCAGCATTTT.